This TCR beta chain is from a study of monozygotic twins with inflammatory bowel disease. Study-level points and caveats: There was no support for any single strong signal or clonotype associated with IBD. The analysis did not separate different T cell subtypes.

Total RNA amounting to about 3,600 ng went into each TCR library. Making cDNA involved eight separate reactions per sample. TCRdb re-called the 5' RACE reads and gives one entry per CDR3 protein, without DNA. This specimen shows about 200,000 distinct CDR3 sequences; the ten leading clones hold roughly 7.1%. Germline CDR1 is SGHTA and CDR2 is FQGTGA. The CDR3 extends over 14 amino acids. Regarding this clonotype: Its antigen is still unknown.

The sequencing input was blood. This chain uses TRBV7-3 with TRBJ2-7. The receptor comes from a human donor with ulcerative colitis or Crohn's disease, or a healthy co-twin of an affected twin (not recorded which). The CDR3 here is CASSAQGGTYEQYF.